One and the same sample provided the 18 T cell receptor beta chains below, sequenced in a study of blood T cells in healthy people across ages. Alongside a J-beta primer mix, a sample-barcoded 5' primer served in a second PCR lasting roughly 7 to 11 cycles. TCRdb redid the calling of the 5' RACE reads with MiXCR, one entry per CDR3 protein. The profile shows some 790,000 distinct CDR3 sequences, under 35% of them singletons. The sample consisted of blood. These TCRs come from a woman older than 75 in good health.

The chain uses TRBV10-3 and TRBJ2-3; the D gene could be TRBD1 or TRBD2 (5 bases each). The germline V and J ends were trimmed by 4 bases and 5 bases, with 7 bases remaining between them. CDR3 length: 12 amino acids. Germline V gene data show CDR1 as ENHRY and CDR2 as SYGVKD. CDR3 DNA sequence: TGTGCCATCAGTGGTGGGGGAGATACGCAGTATTTT. Its translation: CAISGGGDTQYF.

The chain recombines TRBV10-2 with TRBJ2-3; TRBD2 agrees at 15 bases. Trimming cost V 5 bases and J 3 bases; bases outside gene matches: 6. Germline CDR1 reads WSHSY; CDR2 reads SAAADI. This CDR3 is built from 17 residues. CDR3 DNA: TGCGCCAGCAGTCCGGGACTAGCGGGGGGCTTTACAGATACGCAGTATTTT. This sequence encodes CASSPGLAGGFTDTQYF.

There are many counts of this clonotype. This chain joins TRBV12-3 or TRBV12-4 and TRBJ2-6; unclear D gene. This CDR3 contains 16 residues. With 2 bases removed from V and 4 bases from J, the gap between germline ends came to 12 bases. CDR3 bases: TGTGCCAGCAGTTTACTGGGTCCCACCGGGGCCAACGTCCTGACTTTC. Its protein is CASSLLGPTGANVLTF.

The table lists this clonotype with many counts. The gene calls are TRBV7-2 and TRBJ2-7; unclear D gene. Trimming pared 1 base from V and 7 bases from J, leaving 14 bases between. Germline assignment: CDR1 SGHTA and CDR2 FQGNSA. The CDR3 loop spans 14 amino acids. This CDR3 reads CASSLDARPGEQYF. In nucleotides, the CDR3 is TGTGCCAGCAGCTTAGATGCCCGTCCTGGGGAGCAGTACTTC. The entire variable domain, with the rest obtained from reference TRBV7-2 and TRBJ2-7, is as follows: GAGVSQSPSNKVTEKGKDVELRCDPISGHTALYWYRQSLGQGLEFLIYFQGNSAPDKSGLPSDRFSAERTGGSVSTLTIQRTQQEDSAVYLCASSLDARPGEQYFGPGTRLTVT.

This clonotype was observed at least ten times. CDR3 loop: CASKFRDYNYEQYF. For the CDR3, the DNA is TGTGCCAGCAAGTTTCGGGACTACAACTACGAGCAGTACTTC. The J gene is TRBJ2-7, the V gene TRBV6-2 or TRBV6-3; 7 bases are shared with TRBD2. V was pared by 7 bases and J by 3 bases, with 9 bases of the junction left unmatched. Looked up from germline, CDR1 is MNHEY and CDR2 is SVGEGT. CDR3 length: 14 amino acids.

V is TRBV2 and J is TRBJ1-1; 9 bases match TRBD1. Germline V lookup: CDR1 SNHLY, CDR2 FYNNEI. The CDR3 is made up of 15 amino acids. The V and J ends lost 8 bases and 2 bases, in that order; junction bases with no gene match: 9. The CDR3 sequence is CASRRSTGGNTEAFF. The CDR3 DNA sequence: TGTGCCAGCCGAAGATCAACAGGGGGCAACACTGAAGCTTTCTTT.

This clonotype was counted ten times or more. The rearrangement links TRBV5-6 to TRBJ1-1, with a possible D match to TRBD1 (6 bases). V gave up 3 bases and J gave up 2 bases, with 11 bases separating them. The CDR3 has 14 residues. Germline V CDR1 and CDR2: SGHDT, YYEEEE. This CDR3 reads CASSSPRGNTEAFF. In DNA, the CDR3 is TGTGCCAGCAGCTCCCCCAGGGGCAACACTGAAGCTTTCTTT.

This clonotype was seen ten or more times. The chain links TRBV6-1 to TRBJ2-6; D possibly uses TRBD1 or TRBD2 (5 bases each). The CDR3 spans 15 residues. Trimming removed 6 bases from V and 0 bases from J, with 9 bases in between. CDR1 is MNHNS, CDR2 SASEGT, per germline. CDR3 sequence reads: CASRQDFSGANVLTF. The DNA for the CDR3 is TGTGCCAGCAGACAGGACTTCTCTGGGGCCAACGTCCTGACTTTC.

To note about this clonotype: Just one base apart from a much larger clone, this may be a read error. This chain uses TRBV6-5 with TRBJ2-1; TRBD1 agrees at 7 bases. The J call may be wrong; the DNA end is better matched by TRBJ2-7. CDR1 is MNHEY, CDR2 SVGAGI, per germline. The CDR3 spans 16 residues. The CDR3 DNA sequence: TGTGCCAGCAGTTATGCGGACAGGCCGATCTACAATGAGCAGTACTTC. Residues: CASSYADRPIYNEQYF.

On this clonotype: Mismatch with germline at one junction end may stem from a read error. CDR3 DNA sequence: TGTGCCAGTCTAAAATGGACGGGCCAAGAGGCCCAGTACTTC. It translates to CASLKWTGQEAQYF. The chain combines TRBV6-1 with TRBJ2-5; D uncertain. Germline lookup yields CDR1 MNHNS and CDR2 SASEGT. This CDR3 has 14 residues.

This clonotype was observed at least ten times. V usage is TRBV6-2 or TRBV6-3 and J usage is TRBJ2-1; weak D call: TRBD1 (5 bases). CDR1 and CDR2 from the germline V gene are MNHEY and SVGEGT. V lost 4 bases, J lost 1 base, and 14 bases lay in between. The CDR3 is 16 residues long. The CDR3 nucleotides are TGTGCCAGCAGTTCTCCCGACAGCCAGTCCTACAATGAGCAGTTCTTC. Residues: CASSSPDSQSYNEQFF.

This clonotype appeared many times. The V gene is TRBV20-1, the J gene TRBJ1-1, with 7 bases identical to TRBD1. The germline V gene encodes CDR1 DFQATT and CDR2 SNEGSKA (reference sequence). The J segment lost 6 bases and the V segment lost 6 bases, leaving 10 bases of the junction unmatched. This CDR3 comprises 13 residues. The CDR3 DNA reads TGCAGTGCCCGTAAGGGGGCAGACGCTGAAGCTTTCTTT. It translates to CSARKGADAEAFF.

The genes are TRBV29-1 and TRBJ2-1; TRBD1 aligns across 9 bases. J gave up 6 bases and V 0 bases, and 6 bases lay outside the gene matches. The germline V gene encodes CDR1 SQVTM and CDR2 ANQGSEA. The CDR3 covers 15 residues. The CDR3 loop reads CSVEDRGQGFNEQFF. The CDR3 nucleotides are TGCAGCGTTGAAGATCGGGGACAGGGCTTCAATGAGCAGTTCTTC.

This clonotype was counted ten times or more. The rearrangement uses TRBV6-2 or TRBV6-3 and TRBJ2-5, with D possibly TRBD1 on 6 matching bases. CDR1 MNHEY and CDR2 SVGEGT come from the germline V gene. The CDR3 has 15 amino acids. The germline V and J ends were trimmed by 0 bases and 2 bases, with 10 bases remaining between them. The CDR3 here is CASSYSGTNQETQYF. The CDR3 region has the DNA TGTGCCAGCAGTTACTCCGGGACAAATCAAGAGACCCAGTACTTC.

This clonotype was picked up many times. The CDR3: CASSLEPLGTGSGEQYF. CDR3 bases: TGTGCCAGCAGCTTAGAACCCCTAGGGACAGGCTCGGGCGAGCAGTACTTC. The genes are TRBV7-9 and TRBJ2-7; 8 bases are a match to TRBD1. The junction had 14 bases not matched to a gene; V was cut back by 1 base and J by 6 bases. This CDR3 contains 17 residues. Germline V gene lookup returns CDR1 SEHNR and CDR2 FQNEAQ (reference sequence). The variable domain in full, completed from reference TRBV7-9 and TRBJ2-7, reads DTGVSQNPRHKITKRGQNVTFRCDPISEHNRLYWYRQTLGQGPEFLTYFQNEAQLEKSRLLSDRFSAERPKGSFSTLEIQRTEQGDSAMYLCASSLEPLGTGSGEQYFGPGTRLTVT.

Notes on this clonotype: A much larger clone differs from this one at a single base, so this may be a read error. V is TRBV7-8 and J is TRBJ1-1; 7 positions match TRBD1. The CDR3 length is 14 residues. Looked up from germline, CDR1 is SGHVS and CDR2 is FQNEAQ. The junction had 1 base not matched to a gene; V was cut back by 3 bases and J by 0 bases. The CDR3 here is CASSFGQVNTEAFF. The DNA for the CDR3 is TGTGCCAGCAGCTTCGGACAGGTGAACACTGAAGCTTTCTTT.

In its sample, this clonotype was seen a few times. CDR3 loop: CASSRRRGGVNTEAFF. Here the CDR3 DNA reads TGTGCCAGCAGCCGTCGTAGGGGCGGTGTGAACACTGAAGCTTTCTTT. The V call is TRBV7-2, the J call TRBJ1-1; maybe TRBD1 (5 bases). This CDR3 contains 16 residues. The V and J ends lost 5 bases and 0 bases respectively, with 16 bases between them. Germline V CDR1 and CDR2: SGHTA, FQGNSA.

A few counts support this clonotype. This chain uses TRBV6-2 or TRBV6-3 with TRBJ1-2; 8 bases agree with TRBD1. Losses at the gene ends were 2 bases for V and 5 bases for J; bases not matched to a gene: 13. The CDR3 extends over 17 amino acids. CDR1 and CDR2 from the germline V gene are MNHEY and SVGEGT. The CDR3 coding sequence is TGTGCCAGCAGTTACCTGGGGACAGGACCAACGAAGTATGGCTACACCTTC. Residues: CASSYLGTGPTKYGYTF.